This is a list of T cell receptor beta chains from one sample in a study of a mutant IDH1 vaccine in newly diagnosed glioma. Only in-frame clones appear in the TCRdb table, and some are missing; sequencing was by immunoSEQ multiplex PCR. The repertoire holds approximately 52,000 clones, over 60% seen once, with over 4.5% in the top ten. The antigens these receptors bind are not known. This material consisted of PBMCs, taken from a glioma patient whose treatment included an IDH1 peptide vaccine. These receptors came from a woman in her thirties or forties with glioma. Some clones in this sample may be carry-over from other donors' samples. CDR3s include the opening cysteine and the closing phenylalanine or tryptophan. D genes are given only for firm matches. Clone size, where shown, is once, few, many, or a class for clones that have expanded.

CDR3: CASSEEWWQNTEAFF
DNA: TGTGCCAGCAGTGAAGAATGGTGGCAGAACACTGAAGCTTTCTTT
size: NA
D: NA
J: TRBJ1-1
V: TRBV6-1

CDR3: CASSDAVSYEQYF
DNA: TGTGCCAGCAGTGACGCCGTATCCTACGAGCAGTACTTC
size: once
D: NA
J: TRBJ2-7
V: TRBV25-1

CDR3: CASSPVQGPNTEAFF
DNA: TGTGCCAGCTCACCAGTACAGGGGCCGAACACTGAAGCTTTCTTT
size: many
D: TRBD1
J: TRBJ1-1
V: TRBV18

CDR3: CASSARDLYPINGYTF
DNA: TGTGCCAGCAGCGCCCGGGACCTTTACCCAATCAATGGCTACACCTTC
size: NA
D: NA
J: TRBJ1-2
V: TRBV9

CDR3: CAWSALAGVTDTQYF
DNA: TGTGCCTGGAGTGCCCTAGCGGGAGTTACAGATACGCAGTATTTT
size: NA
D: TRBD2
J: TRBJ2-3
V: TRBV30

CDR3: CASSQVAETQYF
DNA: TGTGCCAGCAGCCAAGTTGCGGAGACCCAGTACTTC
size: few
D: NA
J: TRBJ2-5
V: TRBV14

CDR3: CASSPGLAGARDEQFF
DNA: TGTGCTAGCAGCCCAGGACTAGCGGGGGCCCGGGATGAGCAGTTCTTC
size: NA
D: TRBD2
J: TRBJ2-1
V: TRBV7-7

CDR3: CASSFGTGNTGELFF
DNA: TGTGCCAGCAGCTTCGGGACAGGGAACACCGGGGAGCTGTTTTTT
size: NA
D: TRBD1
J: TRBJ2-2
V: TRBV5-6

CDR3: CASSPRGNTQYF
DNA: TGTGCCAGCTCACCTCGGGGGAATACGCAGTATTTT
size: NA
D: NA
J: TRBJ2-3
V: TRBV18

CDR3: CASSRENEQFF
DNA: TGTGCCAGCAGCCGAGAAAATGAGCAGTTCTTC
size: NA
D: NA
J: TRBJ2-1
V: TRBV7-8

CDR3: CASSLGADLNTGELFF
DNA: TGCGCCAGCAGCCTCGGAGCGGACCTGAACACCGGGGAGCTGTTTTTT
size: NA
D: NA
J: TRBJ2-2
V: TRBV4-1

CDR3: CASSLERDRPSGNTIYF
DNA: TGTGCCAGCAGCTTGGAAAGGGACAGACCCTCTGGAAACACCATATATTTT
size: NA
D: TRBD1
J: TRBJ1-3
V: TRBV5-6

CDR3: CASTRDSRLFF
DNA: TGTGCCAGCACCCGAGACAGTAGACTGTTTTTT
size: few
D: NA
J: TRBJ1-4
V: TRBV2

CDR3: CSVVWYQETQYF
DNA: TGCAGCGTTGTCTGGTACCAAGAGACCCAGTACTTC
size: few
D: NA
J: TRBJ2-5
V: TRBV29-1

CDR3: CASRFDSYEQYF
DNA: TGTGCCAGCAGGTTTGACTCCTACGAGCAGTACTTC
size: NA
D: NA
J: TRBJ2-7
V: TRBV11-2

CDR3: CASSPGRDNEKLFF
DNA: TGTGCCAGCTCACCAGGGAGAGATAATGAAAAACTGTTTTTT
size: NA
D: NA
J: TRBJ1-4
V: TRBV18

CDR3: CASSSMGAGAQGTQYF
DNA: TGCGCCAGCAGCTCAATGGGGGCGGGGGCCCAGGGGACCCAGTACTTC
size: NA
D: NA
J: TRBJ2-5
V: TRBV5-1

CDR3: CASSLGGGNSPLHF
DNA: TGTGCCAGCAGCTTAGGTGGTGGGAATTCACCCCTCCACTTT
size: NA
D: NA
J: TRBJ1-6
V: TRBV7-9

CDR3: CSAAGREHGYTF
DNA: TGCAGCGCAGCCGGGAGAGAACATGGCTACACCTTC
size: NA
D: NA
J: TRBJ1-2
V: TRBV29-1

CDR3: CASSEAGTGGSGELFF
DNA: TGTGCCAGCAGCGAGGCCGGGACAGGGGGGTCCGGGGAGCTGTTTTTT
size: NA
D: TRBD1
J: TRBJ2-2
V: TRBV5-6

CDR3: CASSVLPGTYEQYF
DNA: TGTGCCAGTAGTGTTCTCCCGGGGACCTACGAGCAGTACTTC
size: NA
D: NA
J: TRBJ2-7
V: TRBV19

CDR3: CASSETAAANTGELFF
DNA: TGTGCCAGCAGCGAAACCGCGGCAGCTAACACCGGGGAGCTGTTTTTT
size: few
D: NA
J: TRBJ2-2
V: TRBV27

CDR3: CASSWLIGLTNTGELFF
DNA: TGTGCCAGCAGCTGGTTAATTGGACTGACGAACACCGGGGAGCTGTTTTTT
size: NA
D: NA
J: TRBJ2-2
V: TRBV5-6

CDR3: CASRVLYGYTF
DNA: TGTGCCAGCCGGGTGTTATATGGCTACACCTTC
size: NA
D: NA
J: TRBJ1-2
V: TRBV6-5

CDR3: CASSGGGELFF
DNA: TGTGCCAGCAGTGGTGGCGGGGAGCTGTTTTTT
size: NA
D: NA
J: TRBJ2-2
V: TRBV2

CDR3: CASSQTGLETQYF
DNA: TGCGCCAGCAGTCAGACAGGGCTAGAGACCCAGTACTTC
size: NA
D: TRBD1
J: TRBJ2-5
V: TRBV4-1

CDR3: CASSDTGKTGNTIYF
DNA: TGTGCCAGCAGTGATACAGGGAAGACTGGAAACACCATATATTTT
size: NA
D: NA
J: TRBJ1-3
V: TRBV9

CDR3: CASTMSGYGYTF
DNA: TGTGCCAGTACGATGTCAGGCTATGGCTACACCTTC
size: NA
D: NA
J: TRBJ1-2
V: TRBV19

CDR3: CAWSRQGSEKLFF
DNA: TGTGCCTGGAGTAGACAGGGCAGTGAAAAACTGTTTTTT
size: NA
D: TRBD1
J: TRBJ1-4
V: TRBV30

CDR3: CASRRTYRGSQPQHF
DNA: TGTGCCAGCAGACGAACATACAGGGGCAGCCAGCCCCAGCATTTT
size: NA
D: TRBD1
J: TRBJ1-5
V: TRBV6-5